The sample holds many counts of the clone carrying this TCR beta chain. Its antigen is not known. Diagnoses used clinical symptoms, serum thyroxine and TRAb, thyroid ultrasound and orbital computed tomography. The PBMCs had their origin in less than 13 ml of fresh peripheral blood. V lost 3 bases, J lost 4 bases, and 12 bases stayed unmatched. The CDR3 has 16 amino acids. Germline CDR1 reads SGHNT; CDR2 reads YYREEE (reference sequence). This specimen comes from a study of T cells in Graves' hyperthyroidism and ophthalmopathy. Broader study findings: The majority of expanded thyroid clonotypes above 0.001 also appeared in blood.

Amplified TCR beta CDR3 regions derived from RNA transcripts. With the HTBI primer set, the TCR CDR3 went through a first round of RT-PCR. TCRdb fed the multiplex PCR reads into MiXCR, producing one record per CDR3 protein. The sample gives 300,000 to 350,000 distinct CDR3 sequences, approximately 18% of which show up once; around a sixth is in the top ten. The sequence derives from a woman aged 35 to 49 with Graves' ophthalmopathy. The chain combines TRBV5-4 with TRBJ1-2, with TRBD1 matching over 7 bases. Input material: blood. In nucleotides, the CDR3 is TGTGCCAGCAGCTCGGAGAACAGGGGTTTCAGCTATGGCTACACCTTC. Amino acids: CASSSENRGFSYGYTF.